This entry lists 24 T cell receptor beta chains sequenced from one sample in a study of T cells in Graves' hyperthyroidism and ophthalmopathy. Researchers amplified the TCR beta CDR3 regions from RNA transcripts. HTBI primers were employed in a first-round RT-PCR of the TCR CDR3. TCRdb re-analysed the multiplex PCR reads in MiXCR, keeping a single row per CDR3 protein. This sample has over 500,000 distinct CDR3 sequences, with 46% found just once. The sequencing sample was made of peripheral blood or thyroid tissue (not recorded which). The receptors stem from an adult woman with Graves' disease, either hyperthyroidism or ophthalmopathy (not recorded which).

The chain uses TRBV2 and TRBJ1-5; no clear D gene. The CDR3 has 13 residues. Germline V gene sequence: CDR1 SNHLY, CDR2 FYNNEI. Between the trimmed V and J ends, which lost 7 bases and 4 bases, there was a span of 11 bases. The CDR3 loop is CASNARINQPQHF. DNA for the CDR3: TGTGCCAGCAACGCCCGGATAAATCAGCCCCAGCATTTT. The full variable domain, with the rest looked up from reference TRBV2 and TRBJ1-5, is EPEVTQTPSHQVTQMGQEVILRCVPISNHLYFYWYRQILGQKVEFLVSFYNNEISEKSEIFDDQFSVERPDGSNFTLKIRSTKLEDSAMYFCASNARINQPQHFGDGTRLSIL.

The chain carries TRBV5-1 and TRBJ1-1, with a weak D call TRBD1 (6 bases). V dropped 6 bases and J dropped 7 bases, with 16 bases sitting between them. CDR1 is SGHRS and CDR2 is YFSETQ in the germline V gene. This CDR3 is built from 13 residues. The CDR3 nucleotides read TGCGCCAGCAACCCACGAGGGGGAAATGAAGCTTTCTTT. Translated: CASNPRGGNEAFF.

The chain combines TRBV2 with TRBJ1-6; 9 bases line up with TRBD1. Germline V CDR1 and CDR2: SNHLY, FYNNEI. This CDR3 region has 18 residues. The V and J ends lost 7 bases and 0 bases, in that order; junction bases with no gene match: 10. DNA of the CDR3: TGTGCCAGCAATCTACCACAGGGGGCCAGCTCCTATAATTCACCCCTCCACTTT. This encodes CASNLPQGASSYNSPLHF.

This clonotype was counted ten times or more. This chain connects TRBV5-1 to TRBJ2-7, with 8 nucleotides matching TRBD1. Trimming removed 4 bases from V and 7 bases from J; junction bases left unmatched: 10. The CDR3 length is 14 residues. Germline V gives CDR1 SGHRS, CDR2 YFSETQ. The CDR3 DNA reads TGCGCCAGCAGCCCTGACAGGGGTCCTCGGGAGCAGTACTTC. This codes for CASSPDRGPREQYF.

This clonotype has more than one count but fewer than ten. The rearrangement joins TRBV7-9 to TRBJ2-7, with D unresolved. V lost 6 bases, J lost 4 bases, and 13 bases lay in between. Germline V gene lookup returns CDR1 SEHNR and CDR2 FQNEAQ (reference sequence). This CDR3 spans 13 amino acids. CDR3 in amino acids: CASSVGSNYEQYF. In DNA form, the CDR3 reads TGTGCCAGCAGTGTAGGGTCTAATTACGAGCAGTACTTC.

This clonotype was detected only a few times. CDR3 DNA sequence: TGTGCCATCAGGGGGGAATTTGAGGAGACCCAGTACTTC. The encoded protein is CAIRGEFEETQYF. The rearrangement joins TRBV10-3 to TRBJ2-5; tentatively, D is TRBD1 or TRBD2 (5 bases each). CDR3 length: 13 residues. Trimming stripped 6 bases from V and 5 bases from J, with 13 bases between. The germline CDR1 and CDR2 sequences are ENHRY and SYGVKD.

This chain uses TRBV2 with TRBJ2-2; D ambiguous. Looked up from germline, CDR1 is SNHLY and CDR2 is FYNNEI. There are 14 residues in the CDR3. Trimming pared 8 bases from V and 6 bases from J, leaving 16 bases between. The CDR3 coding sequence is TGTGCCAGCCAAGGTGTCGGGTCGGCCGGGGAGCTGTTTTTT. It translates to CASQGVGSAGELFF. The full variable domain, completed using reference TRBV2 and TRBJ2-2, is EPEVTQTPSHQVTQMGQEVILRCVPISNHLYFYWYRQILGQKVEFLVSFYNNEISEKSEIFDDQFSVERPDGSNFTLKIRSTKLEDSAMYFCASQGVGSAGELFFGEGSRLTVL.

The chain joins TRBV10-3 to TRBJ2-5, with D maybe TRBD2 (6 bases). The CDR3 totals 12 residues. The V and J ends lost 11 bases and 5 bases respectively, with 15 bases between them. Germline CDR1 and CDR2: ENHRY and SYGVKD. CDR3 amino acids: CASSAGLETQYF. CDR3 nucleotides: TGTGCCTCGTCAGCGGGTTTGGAGACCCAGTACTTC.

In its sample, this clonotype was seen a few times. This may arise from a read error, as a much more abundant clone is one base away. The V gene is TRBV7-9, the J gene TRBJ1-2; possible D gene TRBD1, 5 bases. Per germline, CDR1 SEHNR and CDR2 FQNEAQ (reference sequence). The ends were cut back, 4 bases at V and 3 bases at J, with 6 bases in the middle. The CDR3 extends over 12 amino acids. The CDR3 loop is CASSWGDYGYTF. The CDR3 nucleotides are TGTGCCAGCAGCTGGGGGGACTATGGCTACACCTTC.

V is TRBV9 and J is TRBJ1-6; D gene uncertain. Trimming cost V 4 bases and J 0 bases, with 11 bases left between them. Germline V lookup: CDR1 SGDLS, CDR2 YYNGEE. This CDR3 spans 16 amino acids. This chain's CDR3 is CASSSSGSSYNSPLHF. Here the CDR3 DNA reads TGTGCCAGCAGCAGCTCGGGGAGCTCCTATAATTCACCCCTCCACTTT.

The J gene is TRBJ2-7, the V gene TRBV29-1; 12 nucleotides line up with TRBD2. Germline CDR1 reads SQVTM; CDR2 reads ANQGSEA. The CDR3 consists of 13 residues. V was pared by 8 bases and J by 4 bases, with 6 bases of the junction left unmatched. The CDR3 DNA reads TGCAGCTTGGCTAGCGGGAGGGCGTACGAGCAGTACTTC. Translation: CSLASGRAYEQYF.

This clonotype was found a few times. The chain has TRBV2 and TRBJ2-3, with D perhaps matching TRBD2 (5 bases). Germline V gives CDR1 SNHLY, CDR2 FYNNEI. V lost 3 bases and J 6 bases, leaving 7 bases between the germline ends. The CDR3 contains 12 residues. In DNA, the CDR3 is TGTGCCAGCAGTGAGGACTGGGATACGCAGTATTTT. Protein sequence: CASSEDWDTQYF. Combining the CDR3 with reference TRBV2 and TRBJ2-3 gives the whole variable domain EPEVTQTPSHQVTQMGQEVILRCVPISNHLYFYWYRQILGQKVEFLVSFYNNEISEKSEIFDDQFSVERPDGSNFTLKIRSTKLEDSAMYFCASSEDWDTQYFGPGTRLTVL.

This clonotype showed up just a few times. The rearrangement joins TRBV10-3 to TRBJ1-1; 8 bases map to TRBD1. After removal of 4 bases from V and 0 bases from J, the junction contained 1 base not matched to a gene. This CDR3 has 14 residues. CDR1 and CDR2 from the germline V gene are ENHRY and SYGVKD. The CDR3 DNA follows: TGTGCCATCAGTGGGACAGGGATGAACACTGAAGCTTTCTTT. Amino acids: CAISGTGMNTEAFF.

This clonotype was recorded many times. V and J are TRBV6-5 and TRBJ2-7, with D maybe TRBD1 (6 bases). CDR3 size: 14 residues. The germline V gene encodes CDR1 MNHEY and CDR2 SVGAGI. The ends were cut back, 0 bases at V and 3 bases at J, with 9 bases in the middle. CDR3 loop: CASSYSGTLYEQYF. CDR3 nucleotide sequence: TGTGCCAGCAGTTACTCGGGGACACTCTACGAGCAGTACTTC.

Only a few counts were recorded for this clonotype. The chain employs TRBV25-1 and TRBJ2-7; 9 bases agree with TRBD1. V lost 4 bases and J lost 3; bases outside the gene matches: 4. This CDR3 is 14 amino acids long. Germline V gene data show CDR1 as MGHDK and CDR2 as SYGVNS. The chain's CDR3 is CASSGGQGDYEQYF. The CDR3 DNA reads as TGTGCCAGCAGTGGGGGACAGGGCGACTACGAGCAGTACTTC.

This clonotype has just one count. An end of the junction does not agree with germline; a read error may underlie this. The chain carries TRBV20-1 and TRBJ2-5, with 9 bases fitting TRBD2. CDR1 DFQATT and CDR2 SNEGSKA come from the germline V gene (reference sequence). The CDR3 contains 11 residues. The CDR3 loop is CSPSGDETQYF. The CDR3 coding sequence is TGCAGTCCTAGCGGGGATGAGACCCAGTACTTC.

The V call is TRBV3-1, the J call TRBJ2-5, with 10 nucleotides matching TRBD1. Germline V CDR1 and CDR2: LGHDT, YNNKEL (reference sequence). V trimming: 1 base; J trimming: 2 bases; junction bases outside the gene matches: 7. This CDR3 contains 17 residues. The CDR3 protein is CASSQGGTGVVQETQYF. For the CDR3, the DNA is TGTGCCAGCAGCCAAGGCGGGACAGGGGTCGTACAAGAGACCCAGTACTTC.

Of note for this clonotype: Mismatch with germline at one junction end may stem from a read error. This CDR3 is CASSQAGFGPRVGTQSF. Here the CDR3 DNA reads TGCGCCAGCAGCCAAGCGGGGTTTGGCCCCAGGGTTGGGACCCAGTCCTTC. The gene calls are TRBV4-3 and TRBJ2-5; the D call may be TRBD1 or TRBD2 (5 bases each). The CDR3 consists of 17 residues. Germline CDR1 LGHNA, CDR2 YSLEER.

This clonotype has ten or more counts. The V call is TRBV6-5, the J call TRBJ1-2; the match to TRBD1 covers 7 bases. This CDR3 is 15 amino acids long. Germline V gene sequence: CDR1 MNHEY, CDR2 SVGAGI. The J segment lost 4 bases and the V segment lost 0 bases, leaving 5 bases of the junction unmatched. Here the CDR3 DNA reads TGTGCCAGCAGTTACTCCAGGGGGTCTAGCTATGGCTACACCTTC. Protein: CASSYSRGSSYGYTF.

This clonotype was picked up many times. This chain connects TRBV7-9 to TRBJ2-7, with TRBD1 identical over 7 bases. This CDR3 contains 13 residues. Losses at the gene ends were 5 bases for V and 7 bases for J; bases not matched to a gene: 8. Germline CDR1 SEHNR, CDR2 FQNEAQ (reference sequence). In DNA form, the CDR3 reads TGTGCCAGCAGCCAACAGGGGTCCGGGGAGCAGTACTTC. Protein product: CASSQQGSGEQYF.

V gene TRBV24-1 combines with J gene TRBJ1-5; the D is unclear. Germline loops: CDR1 KGHDR, CDR2 SFDVKD. The CDR3 is 14 amino acids. V lost 5 bases and J lost 0, with 7 bases in between. The CDR3 here is CATSVGNSNQPQHF. CDR3 DNA: TGTGCCACCAGTGTGGGCAATAGCAATCAGCCCCAGCATTTT.

The sample holds many counts of this clonotype. V and J are TRBV9 and TRBJ1-3; 7 nucleotides agree with TRBD1. CDR1 is SGDLS and CDR2 is YYNGEE in the germline V gene. The CDR3 consists of 17 residues. J gave up 0 bases and V 3 bases, and 9 bases lay outside the gene matches. The CDR3 loop is CASSERQGLLSGNTIYF. CDR3 sequence (DNA): TGTGCCAGCAGCGAACGACAGGGACTACTCTCTGGAAACACCATATATTTT.

J is TRBJ1-2 and V is TRBV15; 7 bases are shared with TRBD1. V was pared by 5 bases and J by 4 bases, with 10 bases of the junction left unmatched. This CDR3 has 15 amino acids. Looked up from germline, CDR1 is LNHNV and CDR2 is YYDKDF (reference sequence). The chain's CDR3 is CATSPPTGDLYGYTF. CDR3 sequence (DNA): TGTGCCACCAGCCCCCCTACAGGGGATCTCTATGGCTACACCTTC. The whole variable domain, filled in from reference TRBV15 and TRBJ1-2, reads DAMVIQNPRYQVTQFGKPVTLSCSQTLNHNVMYWYQQKSSQAPKLLFHYYDKDFNNEADTPDNFQSRRPNTSFCFLDIRSPGLGDTAMYLCATSPPTGDLYGYTFGSGTRLTVV.

V gene TRBV20-1 combines with J gene TRBJ2-7; 7 nucleotides agree with TRBD2. From germline, CDR1 is DFQATT and CDR2 SNEGSKA (reference sequence). V lost 2 bases to trimming and J lost 0 bases; unmatched junction nucleotides: 7. The CDR3 contains 15 residues. In DNA form, the CDR3 reads TGCAGTGCTAGACCATTCAGCGGGACCTCCTACGAGCAGTACTTC. This codes for CSARPFSGTSYEQYF.